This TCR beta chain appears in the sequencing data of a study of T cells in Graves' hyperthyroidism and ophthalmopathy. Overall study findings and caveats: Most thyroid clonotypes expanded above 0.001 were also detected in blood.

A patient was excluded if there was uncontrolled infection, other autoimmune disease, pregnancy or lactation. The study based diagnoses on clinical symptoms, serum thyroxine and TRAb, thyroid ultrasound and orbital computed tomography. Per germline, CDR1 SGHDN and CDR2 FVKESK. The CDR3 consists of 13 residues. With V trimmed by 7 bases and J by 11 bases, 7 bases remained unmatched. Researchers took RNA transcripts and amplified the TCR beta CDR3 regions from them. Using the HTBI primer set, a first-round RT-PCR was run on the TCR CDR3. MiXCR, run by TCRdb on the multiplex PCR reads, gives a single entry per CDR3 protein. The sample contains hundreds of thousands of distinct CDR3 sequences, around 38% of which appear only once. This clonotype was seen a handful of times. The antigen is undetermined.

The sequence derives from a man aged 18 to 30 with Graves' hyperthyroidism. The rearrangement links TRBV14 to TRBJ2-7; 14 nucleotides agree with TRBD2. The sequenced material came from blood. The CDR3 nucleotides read TGTGCCAGCAAGGGGACTAGCGGGAGCGAAGAGTACTTC. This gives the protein CASKGTSGSEEYF.